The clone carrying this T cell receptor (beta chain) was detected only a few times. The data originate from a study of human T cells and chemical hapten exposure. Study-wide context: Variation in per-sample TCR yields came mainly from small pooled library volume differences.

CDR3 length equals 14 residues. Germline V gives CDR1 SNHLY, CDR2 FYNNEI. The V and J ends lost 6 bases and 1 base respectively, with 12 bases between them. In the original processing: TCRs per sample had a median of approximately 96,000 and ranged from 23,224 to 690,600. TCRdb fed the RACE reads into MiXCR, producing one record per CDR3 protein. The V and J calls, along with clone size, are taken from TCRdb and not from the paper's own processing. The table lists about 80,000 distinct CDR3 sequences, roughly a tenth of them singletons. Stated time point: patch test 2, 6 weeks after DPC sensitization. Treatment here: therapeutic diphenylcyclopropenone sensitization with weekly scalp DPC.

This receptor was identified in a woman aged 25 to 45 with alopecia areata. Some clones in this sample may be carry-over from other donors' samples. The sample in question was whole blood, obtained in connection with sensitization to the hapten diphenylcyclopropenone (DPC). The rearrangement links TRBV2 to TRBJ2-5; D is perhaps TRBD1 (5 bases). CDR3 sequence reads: CASSPQGPQETQYF. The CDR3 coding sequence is TGTGCCAGCAGCCCTCAGGGTCCCCAAGAGACCCAGTACTTC.